This entry lists 27 T cell receptor beta chains sequenced from one sample in a study of CD8+ T cells in alopecia areata (dated by TCRdb to 2016 to 2019). To prepare the library, the immunoSEQ multiplex PCR assay was applied. RNA was extracted from all samples and reverse transcribed into cDNA as template for TCR sequencing. The table comes from immuneACCESS by way of TCRdb, which keeps in-frame sequences with V and J called. Part of the clones is missing from these tables; in studies checked, under half for an unresolved V gene and the rest for unknown reasons. The sample data list around 50,000 clones, and about 96% of these were observed just once. The leading ten clones occupy roughly 25% of the sample. In light of the paper, this sample's time point label describes: baseline before oral tofacitinib. Sequencing used CD8+ T cells sorted from blood, obtained at week 0. These receptors were collected from a human donor with alopecia areata.

The chain is built from TRBV27 and TRBJ1-2; perhaps TRBD1 as D (5 bases). CDR1 MNHEY and CDR2 SMNVEV come from the germline V gene (reference sequence). Trimming removed 1 base at V and 1 base at J, with 10 bases between. The CDR3 has 15 amino acids. The CDR3 sequence: CASSLYGGVNYGYTF. DNA of the CDR3: TGTGCCAGCAGTTTATACGGGGGAGTTAACTATGGCTACACCTTC.

V and J are TRBV4-2 and TRBJ2-7, with unresolved D. Germline loops: CDR1 LGHNA, CDR2 YNFKEQ. The CDR3 spans 12 residues. V was pared by 0 bases and J by 5 bases, with 5 bases between. CDR3 nucleotide sequence: TGTGCCAGCAGCCAAGAATGGGACGAGCAGTACTTC. Its protein product is CASSQEWDEQYF.

The rearrangement uses TRBV6-5 and TRBJ2-2; D is ambiguous. Germline CDR1 MNHEY, CDR2 SVGAGI. Between the trimmed V and J ends, which lost 2 bases and 7 bases, there was a span of 11 bases. The CDR3 consists of 14 residues. DNA for the CDR3: TGTGCCAGCAGTTACGCGGCCCTAGTCGGGGAGCTGTTTTTT. Its translation is CASSYAALVGELFF.

The rearrangement joins TRBV29-1 to TRBJ2-7; D gene ambiguous. Deletions cut 0 bases from V and 2 bases from J, with 11 bases between. CDR1 and CDR2 from the germline V gene are SQVTM and ANQGSEA. The CDR3 has 14 amino acids. CDR3 loop: CSVEDGERPYEQYF. DNA of the CDR3: TGCAGCGTTGAAGATGGAGAGCGCCCCTACGAGCAGTACTTC.

The J gene is TRBJ2-7, the V gene TRBV10-3, with TRBD1 identical over 9 bases. CDR1 is ENHRY and CDR2 is SYGVKD in the germline V gene. The CDR3 covers 15 residues. The junction had 12 bases not matched to a gene; V was cut back by 7 bases and J by 5 bases. CDR3 coding DNA: TGTGCCATCAAATGGGGGACAGGGAGTTCTCACGAGCAGTACTTC. It codes for CAIKWGTGSSHEQYF.

The chain uses TRBV25-1 and TRBJ2-1; the D is unclear. The V end lost 1 base, the J end lost 6 bases, and 10 bases lay between the germline ends. The CDR3 is 14 amino acids. Germline V gives CDR1 MGHDK, CDR2 SYGVNS. CDR3 loop: CASSESVGRNEQFF. CDR3 DNA: TGTGCCAGCAGTGAATCTGTAGGGCGCAATGAGCAGTTCTTC.

V is TRBV27 and J is TRBJ2-2; weak D call: TRBD1 (7 bases). The V end was cut by 8 bases, the J end by 4 bases, with 14 bases between. Germline loops: CDR1 MNHEY, CDR2 SMNVEV (reference sequence). This CDR3 has 14 residues. CDR3 coding DNA: TGTGCCAGCCGCCCAGGGGGAGGCACCGGGGAGCTGTTTTTT. Protein product: CASRPGGGTGELFF.

The genes are TRBV7-2 and TRBJ2-3, with no clear D. The CDR3 runs to 13 residues. Germline CDR1 is SGHTA and CDR2 is FQGNSA. Trimming cost V 4 bases and J 6 bases, with 11 bases left between them. Here the CDR3 DNA reads TGTGCCAGCAGCTCCCGACCCTTGGATACGCAGTATTTT. This sequence encodes CASSSRPLDTQYF.

The CDR3 protein is CASSLGKGDGSYEQYF. CDR3 nucleotide sequence: TGTGCCAGCAGCTTAGGTAAAGGTGATGGATCCTACGAGCAGTACTTC. V and J are TRBV7-9 and TRBJ2-7; D call uncertain. The germline V gene encodes CDR1 SEHNR and CDR2 FQNEAQ (reference sequence). V shed 1 base and J shed 1 base, with 14 bases lying between them. The CDR3 is made up of 16 amino acids.

V usage is TRBV27 and J usage is TRBJ1-2; no clear D. The CDR3 length is 13 residues. Germline V gene sequence: CDR1 MNHEY, CDR2 SMNVEV (reference sequence). Trimming took 3 bases from V and 2 from J, leaving 7 bases between them. CDR3 amino acids: CASSFGENYGYTF. The CDR3 nucleotides read TGTGCCAGCAGTTTTGGGGAGAACTATGGCTACACCTTC.

J is TRBJ2-6 and V is TRBV5-1; D gene unclear. This CDR3 is built from 14 residues. V lost 2 bases and J lost 0, with 3 bases in between. CDR1 is SGHRS, CDR2 YFSETQ, per germline. The CDR3 reads CASSFYSGANVLTF. The CDR3 bases are TGCGCCAGCAGCTTCTACTCTGGGGCCAACGTCCTGACTTTC.

The chain is built from TRBV11-1 and TRBJ2-7; D is ambiguous. Between the trimmed V and J ends, which lost 0 bases and 6 bases, there was a span of 12 bases. CDR1 SGHAT and CDR2 FQDESV come from the germline V gene (reference sequence). CDR3 length equals 14 residues. The CDR3 here is CASSLASLPGEQYF. The CDR3, as DNA: TGTGCCAGCAGCTTAGCCTCTTTACCGGGCGAGCAGTACTTC. Drawing the rest from reference TRBV11-1 and TRBJ2-7, the complete variable domain is EAEVAQSPRYKITEKSQAVAFWCDPISGHATLYWYRQILGQGPELLVQFQDESVVDDSQLPKDRFSAERLKGVDSTLKIQPAELGDSAMYLCASSLASLPGEQYFGPGTRLTVT.

The chain combines TRBV6-1 with TRBJ2-7; a weak D match, TRBD1 (6 bases). This CDR3 has 13 residues. V dropped 10 bases and J dropped 2 bases, with 15 bases sitting between them. Germline loops: CDR1 MNHNS, CDR2 SASEGT. The CDR3 region is CATSPGQPYEQYF. CDR3 in DNA: TGTGCCACCTCACCGGGACAACCCTACGAGCAGTACTTC.

J is TRBJ2-1 and V is TRBV5-1, with D possibly matching TRBD1 (5 bases). This CDR3 comprises 13 residues. CDR1 SGHRS and CDR2 YFSETQ come from the germline V gene. Trimming removed 4 bases at V and 4 bases at J, with 9 bases between. The CDR3 is CASSTDSYNEQFF. In DNA form, the CDR3 reads TGCGCCAGCAGCACCGACAGTTACAATGAGCAGTTCTTC.

CDR3 amino acids: CASRPDAVRDTEAFF. CDR3 in DNA: TGTGCCAGCAGACCCGACGCAGTCCGGGACACTGAAGCTTTCTTT. The rearrangement uses TRBV4-2 and TRBJ1-1; D ambiguous. Germline-derived CDR1 and CDR2 are LGHNA and YNFKEQ. The CDR3 is 15 residues long. Between the trimmed V and J ends, which lost 6 bases and 3 bases, there was a span of 17 bases.

The chain is built from TRBV11-2 and TRBJ2-2, with D perhaps TRBD2 (6 bases). Looked up from germline, CDR1 is SGHAT and CDR2 is FQNNGV. The CDR3 spans 13 residues. Trimming left V 5 bases short and J 11 bases short, with 15 bases between. The CDR3 bases are TGTGCCAGCAGCCTCGGGGAGGCGGGAGAGCTGTTTTTT. It yields the protein CASSLGEAGELFF.

The chain combines TRBV7-6 with TRBJ2-4, with 11 bases matching TRBD1. The CDR3 consists of 15 residues. Germline CDR1 and CDR2: SGHVS and FNYEAQ. V gave up 5 bases and J gave up 6 bases; unmatched junction bases: 6. In DNA form, the CDR3 reads TGTGCCAGCAGCCTAACCGGGACAGGGGGAAACATTCAGTACTTC. Protein sequence: CASSLTGTGGNIQYF.

Written as DNA, the CDR3 is TGTGCCAGCAGTTTATCACTTAGCGGATCCGGGGAGCTGTTTTTT. Translating gives CASSLSLSGSGELFF. The J gene is TRBJ2-2, the V gene TRBV27; D might be TRBD2 (6 bases). This CDR3 comprises 15 residues. Deletions cut 0 bases from V and 6 bases from J, with 11 bases between. Germline lookup yields CDR1 MNHEY and CDR2 SMNVEV (reference sequence).

CDR3 coding DNA: TGTGCCAGCAGCCCATATTCGGCGGTGGGGGATGGGGCCAACGTCCTGACTTTC. It is translated as CASSPYSAVGDGANVLTF. The chain combines TRBV11-3 with TRBJ2-6; D assignment may be TRBD1 or TRBD2 (5 bases each). The CDR3 length is 18 residues. Germline CDR1 SGHNT, CDR2 YENEEA. V dropped 5 bases and J dropped 3 bases, with 20 bases sitting between them.

The V gene is TRBV29-1, the J gene TRBJ2-7, with D hard to call. The CDR3 runs to 13 residues. V lost 4 bases to trimming and J lost 2 bases, with 12 bases between them. Germline CDR1 is SQVTM and CDR2 is ANQGSEA. CDR3 loop: CSVVFGSAYEQYF. The DNA for the CDR3 is TGCAGCGTTGTGTTCGGTTCGGCCTACGAGCAGTACTTC.

V is TRBV7-8 and J is TRBJ2-1, with 7 bases lining up with TRBD1. Trimming cost V 8 bases and J 3 bases; bases outside gene matches: 13. CDR1 SGHVS and CDR2 FQNEAQ come from the germline V gene. The CDR3 covers 16 residues. The CDR3 DNA reads TGTGCCAGCTTACTCATAGGGGGCAGACTCTACAATGAGCAGTTCTTC. Its protein is CASLLIGGRLYNEQFF.

The chain combines TRBV27 with TRBJ2-5, with D maybe TRBD2 (6 bases). V was pared by 6 bases and J by 5 bases, with 28 bases between. Germline loops: CDR1 MNHEY, CDR2 SMNVEV (reference sequence). The CDR3 contains 18 residues. CDR3 region: CASRRTTYRGRGRETQYF. As DNA, the CDR3 is TGTGCCAGCAGACGGACTACCTATCGCGGTAGGGGCCGGGAGACCCAGTACTTC.

The chain couples TRBV5-6 to TRBJ1-6, with D maybe TRBD1 (6 bases). Germline assignment: CDR1 SGHDT and CDR2 YYEEEE. The CDR3 spans 16 residues. V was cut by 3 bases and J by 5 bases, with 15 bases left in between. The CDR3 is CASSSVNREDNSPLHF. Here the CDR3 DNA reads TGTGCCAGCAGCTCGGTAAACAGGGAGGATAATTCACCCCTCCACTTT.

The rearrangement uses TRBV4-3 and TRBJ2-7; D not resolved. Germline V gene data show CDR1 as LGHNA and CDR2 as YSLEER. Trimming took 0 bases from V and 5 from J, leaving 8 bases between them. CDR3 length: 13 amino acids. The CDR3 here is CASSQERRHEQYF. CDR3 bases: TGCGCCAGCAGCCAAGAACGGAGACACGAGCAGTACTTC.

This rearrangement joins TRBV4-3 to TRBJ1-1; possibly TRBD1 for D (5 bases). Trimming stripped 0 bases from V and 5 bases from J, with 22 bases between. The length of the CDR3 is 18 residues. CDR1 is LGHNA and CDR2 is YSLEER in the germline V gene. This CDR3 is CASSQDLTVPPWGTEAFF. The DNA of the CDR3 is TGCGCCAGCAGCCAAGATCTGACAGTACCCCCGTGGGGTACTGAAGCTTTCTTT.

The CDR3 nucleotides read TGTGCTAGTGGTTTTCAGGCGGGGGGCCTAGCGGCCGGGGAGCTGTTTTTT. As protein: CASGFQAGGLAAGELFF. The chain joins TRBV12-5 to TRBJ2-2; 8 bases map to TRBD2. In germline, CDR1 is LGHNT, CDR2 FRNRAP. The CDR3 sequence is 17 residues long. V was pared by 3 bases and J by 6 bases, with 12 bases of the junction left unmatched.

The rearrangement links TRBV11-2 to TRBJ2-7; no firm D call. Trimming took off 1 base at V and 3 bases at J, with 10 bases between the two ends. This CDR3 is 14 amino acids long. Germline CDR1 is SGHAT and CDR2 is FQNNGV. CDR3 in amino acids: CASSLAELHYEQYF. CDR3 in DNA: TGTGCCAGCAGCTTAGCGGAGCTTCACTACGAGCAGTACTTC.